The T cell receptor beta chain under discussion was sequenced for a study of T cells in Graves' hyperthyroidism and ophthalmopathy. Aged 18 to 65, the patients had hyperthyroidism that was newly diagnosed and had lasted under 2 months. From RNA transcripts, TCR beta CDR3 regions were amplified. A first-round RT-PCR of the TCR CDR3 used the HTBI primer set. TCRdb used MiXCR to reprocess the multiplex PCR reads, holding one entry per CDR3 protein. The table has about 360,000 distinct CDR3 sequences, under 15% seen once. Many counts were recorded for this clonotype. Germline loops: CDR1 PRHDT, CDR2 FYEKMQ (reference sequence). The CDR3 is made up of 15 amino acids. V lost 0 bases to trimming and J lost 7 bases, with 13 bases between them.

This receptor was obtained from a woman between 18 and 29 years old with Graves' hyperthyroidism. The genes are TRBV13 and TRBJ2-1; D is perhaps TRBD2 (5 bases). The sample was blood. The CDR3 bases are TGTGCCAGCAGCTTAGGCAGCGGTGCCATAAATGAGCAGTTCTTC. Translated: CASSLGSGAINEQFF. Full variable domain (rest looked up from reference TRBV13 and TRBJ2-1): AAGVIQSPRHLIKEKRETATLKCYPIPRHDTVYWYQQGPGQDPQFLISFYEKMQSDKGSIPDRFSAQQFSDYHSELNMSSLELGDSALYFCASSLGSGAINEQFFGPGTRLTVL.